This T cell receptor beta chain appears in the sequencing data of a study of blood T cell repertoires in COVID-19. Per the original data handling: Amplification of reference gene primers was used by the study to estimate nucleated cell counts. Profiled with immunoSEQ multiplex PCR; TCRdb holds only in-frame clones, not every one. The V and J calls and clone size were taken over from that table, and D and trimming were inferred from the DNA. The sample includes more than 25,000 clones, around 82% seen only once; the top ten take 9% to 10%. This receptor was taken from an elderly man with active COVID-19. Sequences were obtained from peripheral blood.

CDR3 sequence (DNA): TGTGCCACCGCGAGTGAAATCACAGATACGCAGTATTTT. Translating it yields CATASEITDTQYF. The rearrangement uses TRBV24-1 and TRBJ2-3; no clear D gene. This CDR3 comprises 13 residues. V lost 9 bases and J 2 bases, leaving 11 bases between the germline ends. Germline CDR1 is KGHDR and CDR2 is SFDVKD.